These 21 T cell receptor beta chains were all obtained from the same sample, sequenced in a study of blood T cells in healthy people across ages. A second PCR of about 6 to 11 cycles used a sample-barcoded 5' primer and a J-beta primer mix. MiXCR, run by TCRdb on the 5' RACE reads, gives a single entry per CDR3 protein. The sample lists 850,000 to 950,000 distinct CDR3 sequences; 25% to 35% were seen once. The sample consisted of blood. Every receptor here comes from a woman over 75 in good health.

V is TRBV19 and J is TRBJ2-7, with D perhaps TRBD1 (5 bases). The CDR3 is 15 residues long. V was trimmed by 7 bases and J by 0 bases, leaving 16 bases between them. Germline V lookup: CDR1 LNHDA, CDR2 SQIVND (reference sequence). The CDR3 is CASKQQRGSSYEQYF. Written as DNA, the CDR3 is TGTGCCAGTAAGCAGCAAAGGGGTAGCTCCTACGAGCAGTACTTC.

The table lists this clonotype with many counts. V gene TRBV5-4 combines with J gene TRBJ2-7, with 11 nucleotides matching TRBD1. This CDR3 has 12 amino acids. Germline V lookup: CDR1 SGHNT, CDR2 YYREEE (reference sequence). With V trimmed by 3 bases and J by 7 bases, 0 bases remained unmatched. The CDR3 is CASSWDRGEQYF. In DNA, the CDR3 is TGTGCCAGCAGCTGGGACAGGGGGGAGCAGTACTTC.

This clonotype was observed many times. This chain links TRBV6-5 with TRBJ2-7, with unresolved D. This CDR3 contains 12 residues. Germline CDR1 reads MNHEY; CDR2 reads SVGAGI. The ends were cut back, 8 bases at V and 3 bases at J, with 11 bases in the middle. CDR3 in amino acids: CASRSRSYEQYF. CDR3 DNA sequence: TGTGCCAGCCGATCCCGGAGCTACGAGCAGTACTTC.

As concerns this clonotype: A much bigger clone sits one base away, suggesting this may be a read error. The chain has TRBV20-1 and TRBJ2-5; D tentatively fits TRBD1 or TRBD2 (5 bases each). Trimming stripped 6 bases from V and 5 bases from J, with 19 bases between. The CDR3 covers 14 residues. Germline V CDR1 and CDR2: DFQATT, SNEGSKA (reference sequence). CDR3 DNA: TGCAGTGCCTCAAAGAGGGGTCCGGAGGAGACCCAGTACTTC. This gives the protein CSASKRGPEETQYF.

As to this clonotype: The junction departs from the called germline gene at one end, perhaps through a read error. The V and J genes are TRBV12-3 or TRBV12-4 and TRBJ2-3, with 9 bases aligning to TRBD2. The CDR3 contains 14 residues. In DNA, the CDR3 is TGTGCCAGCAGCATTAGCGGGAGCGCAGATATGCAGTATTTT. Its protein is CASSISGSADMQYF.

Of note for this clonotype: A much larger clone sits a single nucleotide away, making a read error possible. This chain uses TRBV5-1 with TRBJ2-1, with no clear D. The CDR3 has 11 residues. V was shortened by 4 bases and J by 11 bases, with 10 bases between the two germline ends. Germline CDR1 and CDR2: SGHRS and YFSETQ. This chain's CDR3 is CASSVEDQQFF. Here the CDR3 DNA reads TGCGCCAGCAGCGTGGAAGACCAGCAGTTCTTC.

The chain uses TRBV28 and TRBJ2-7; D gene unclear. The ends were cut back, 7 bases at V and 6 bases at J, with 16 bases in the middle. CDR1 is MDHEN, CDR2 SYDVKM, per germline. The CDR3 length is 13 residues. CDR3 DNA sequence: TGTGCCAGCATGGGCCGAAACTCTCTCGAGCAGTACTTC. This encodes CASMGRNSLEQYF.

This clonotype occurred many times. This chain uses TRBV9 with TRBJ1-2, with D perhaps matching TRBD1 (6 bases). CDR3 size: 14 residues. The germline CDR1 and CDR2 sequences are SGDLS and YYNGEE. V was clipped by 4 bases and J by 4 bases, with 14 bases between them. CDR3 in DNA: TGTGCCAGCAGCCCAACGGACAGACCCTATGGCTACACCTTC. This translates into CASSPTDRPYGYTF. The full variable domain, its missing parts supplied by reference TRBV9 and TRBJ1-2, is DSGVTQTPKHLITATGQRVTLRCSPRSGDLSVYWYQQSLDQGLQFLIQYYNGEERAKGNILERFSAQQFPDLHSELNLSSLELGDSALYFCASSPTDRPYGYTFGSGTRLTVV.

This clonotype was found many times. The chain uses TRBV6-5 and TRBJ2-7; D may be TRBD2 (6 bases). The CDR3 is 17 amino acids. CDR1 and CDR2 (germline): MNHEY, SVGAGI. V was cut by 2 bases and J by 0 bases, with 17 bases left in between. The CDR3 region is CASSYHSRDSRSYEQYF. The DNA of the CDR3 is TGTGCCAGCAGTTACCACAGCAGGGACTCCCGCTCCTACGAGCAGTACTTC.

The chain employs TRBV20-1 and TRBJ1-1, with D uncertain. Germline V gene data show CDR1 as DFQATT and CDR2 as SNEGSKA (reference sequence). The V gene lost 0 bases and the J gene lost 2 bases, with 13 bases spanning the gap. The CDR3 covers 15 residues. The CDR3 sequence: CSARDGARSNTEAFF. DNA for the CDR3: TGCAGTGCTAGAGATGGTGCCAGGTCAAACACTGAAGCTTTCTTT.

This clonotype was recorded a few times. A much larger clonotype is one base distant, so this may be a read error. This chain uses TRBV12-3 or TRBV12-4 with TRBJ2-3; D gene uncertain. V lost 3 bases to trimming and J lost 2 bases, with 15 bases between them. The CDR3 runs to 16 residues. The CDR3 region is CASSLRGWTNTDTQYF. In nucleotides, the CDR3 is TGTGCCAGCAGTTTGAGAGGCTGGACCAACACAGATACGCAGTATTTT.

The table lists this clonotype with many counts. The CDR3 spells CASSPQLYGYTF. CDR3 coding DNA: TGTGCCAGCTCACCACAACTCTATGGCTACACCTTC. This chain connects TRBV18 to TRBJ1-2; D is ambiguous. The V gene lost 1 base and the J gene lost 4 bases, with 4 bases spanning the gap. The germline V gene has CDR1 KGHSH and CDR2 LQKENI. The CDR3 totals 12 residues. The whole variable domain, filled in from reference TRBV18 and TRBJ1-2, reads NAGVMQNPRHLVRRRGQEARLRCSPMKGHSHVYWYRQLPEEGLKFMVYLQKENIIDESGMPKERFSAEFPKEGPSILRIQQVVRGDSAAYFCASSPQLYGYTFGSGTRLTVV.

The chain couples TRBV5-1 to TRBJ2-5; maybe TRBD2 (5 bases). Germline CDR1 is SGHRS and CDR2 is YFSETQ. CDR3 length equals 16 residues. Trimming pared 1 base from V and 5 bases from J, leaving 18 bases between. CDR3 sequence reads: CASSLSRLPSRETQYF. The DNA of the CDR3 is TGCGCCAGCAGCTTGTCGAGACTACCGAGCCGGGAGACCCAGTACTTC.

In this sample, this clonotype turned up many times. The chain is built from TRBV28 and TRBJ2-7, with D perhaps matching TRBD1 or TRBD2 (6 bases each). The CDR3 runs to 16 residues. Germline CDR1 and CDR2: MDHEN and SYDVKM. Trimming pared 4 bases from V and 2 bases from J, leaving 18 bases between. The CDR3 sequence is CASSSRQAGRAYEQYF. The CDR3 nucleotides are TGTGCCAGCAGTTCCAGACAGGCGGGACGCGCCTACGAGCAGTACTTC. Filled out from reference TRBV28 and TRBJ2-7, the complete variable domain reads DVKVTQSSRYLVKRTGEKVFLECVQDMDHENMFWYRQDPGLGLRLIYFSYDVKMKEKGDIPEGYSVSREKKERFSLILESASTNQTSMYLCASSSRQAGRAYEQYFGPGTRLTVT.

The genes are TRBV10-3 and TRBJ1-6; maybe TRBD1 (5 bases). The CDR3 covers 15 residues. V was shortened by 4 bases and J by 7 bases, with 14 bases between the two germline ends. Looked up from germline, CDR1 is ENHRY and CDR2 is SYGVKD. CDR3: CAISGTGGRNSPLHF. CDR3 in DNA: TGTGCCATCAGTGGCACGGGGGGTCGCAATTCACCCCTCCACTTT.

As to this clonotype: Possible read error: a much larger clone is one base away. The rearrangement uses TRBV20-1 and TRBJ1-2, with D perhaps matching TRBD1 (5 bases). CDR1 DFQATT and CDR2 SNEGSKA come from the germline V gene (reference sequence). This CDR3 has 14 amino acids. The V end lost 1 base, the J end lost 6 bases, and 15 bases lay between the germline ends. The CDR3 loop is CSARASGRVNGYTF. The CDR3 nucleotides are TGCAGTGCTAGAGCCTCGGGCAGGGTCAATGGCTACACCTTC.

This clonotype was detected many times. V usage is TRBV12-3 or TRBV12-4 and J usage is TRBJ1-2; TRBD1 matches at 7 bases. J was trimmed by 7 bases and V by 5 bases; bases with no gene match: 10. This CDR3 is built from 14 residues. CDR3 loop: CASSPLDRRRGYTF. Here the CDR3 DNA reads TGTGCCAGCAGTCCCCTGGACAGGCGCCGTGGCTACACCTTC.

This clonotype was picked up many times. The chain couples TRBV6-1 to TRBJ2-1; D remains unclear. Germline V gene data show CDR1 as MNHNS and CDR2 as SASEGT. This CDR3 comprises 14 residues. The germline V and J ends were trimmed by 0 bases and 5 bases, with 8 bases remaining between them. CDR3 sequence (DNA): TGTGCCAGCAGTGAAGCCCACAGCGACAATGAGCAGTTCTTC. It codes for CASSEAHSDNEQFF.

The J gene is TRBJ2-1, the V gene TRBV7-2; the D is unclear. The CDR3 extends over 12 amino acids. Trimming cost V 4 bases and J 6 bases, with 7 bases left between them. CDR1 is SGHTA, CDR2 FQGNSA, per germline. CDR3 sequence: CASSSNCNEQFF. In DNA, the CDR3 is TGTGCCAGCAGCTCTAACTGCAATGAGCAGTTCTTC.

This clonotype showed up many times. The gene calls are TRBV20-1 and TRBJ2-7, with 7 bases lining up with TRBD2. After removal of 3 bases from V and 2 bases from J, the junction contained 10 bases not matched to a gene. CDR1 is DFQATT and CDR2 is SNEGSKA in the germline V gene (reference sequence). This CDR3 spans 15 amino acids. CDR3 sequence reads: CSARDGGRVAYEQYF. CDR3 DNA sequence: TGCAGTGCTAGGGACGGGGGGAGGGTAGCCTACGAGCAGTACTTC.

Ten or more counts support this clonotype. The chain links TRBV6-2 or TRBV6-3 to TRBJ2-1, with D possibly being TRBD2 (5 bases). Germline V gene lookup returns CDR1 MNHEY and CDR2 SVGEGT. V lost 6 bases and J 1 base, leaving 7 bases between the germline ends. CDR3 length: 13 residues. The CDR3 loop reads CASRRTSYNEQFF. The CDR3 bases are TGTGCCAGCAGGCGGACTTCCTACAATGAGCAGTTCTTC.